Listed below are T cell receptor beta chains from one sample, sequenced in a study of T cell responses to AZD1222 COVID-19 vaccine. TCRdb's table, derived via immunoSEQ multiplex PCR, lists solely in-frame clones and lacks some. The sample contains about 160,000 clones, over 75% of which appear only once. The sequenced sample was peripheral blood, obtained 28 days after the second AZD1222 dose. The receptors derive from an adult who received the AZD1222 COVID-19 vaccine. The CDR3 runs from the conserved cysteine through the conserved F or W. Fields, in order: V gene, clone size, J gene, D gene, CDR3 DNA, CDR3 protein. D genes are given only for firm matches. Some rows have no size entry. The others give once, few or many, or a class for an expanded clone.

v_call: TRBV19
clone_size: NA
j_call: TRBJ1-1
d_call: NA
cdr3_nt: TGTGCCAGTAGTCAGGGACAACTAAACACTGAAGCTTTCTTT
cdr3_aa: CASSQGQLNTEAFF

v_call: TRBV10-3
clone_size: NA
j_call: TRBJ2-6
d_call: NA
cdr3_nt: TGTGCCATCAGCATCCGGGCCCTGCCGGGCTCTGGGGCCAACGTCCTGACTTTC
cdr3_aa: CAISIRALPGSGANVLTF

v_call: TRBV30
clone_size: once
j_call: TRBJ1-6
d_call: NA
cdr3_nt: TGTGCCTGGAGTGTACTCCCAAATTCACCCCTCCACTTT
cdr3_aa: CAWSVLPNSPLHF

v_call: TRBV6-5
clone_size: NA
j_call: TRBJ1-1
d_call: TRBD1
cdr3_nt: TGTGCCAGCAAAGGACAGGCCCCCATGAACACTGAAGCTTTCTTT
cdr3_aa: CASKGQAPMNTEAFF

v_call: TRBV12-3/TRBV12-4
clone_size: NA
j_call: TRBJ2-3
d_call: TRBD1
cdr3_nt: TGTGCCAGCGGAACGGACAGGGTTAAGTATTTT
cdr3_aa: CASGTDRVKYF

v_call: TRBV19
clone_size: NA
j_call: TRBJ1-2
d_call: TRBD1
cdr3_nt: TGTGCCAGTAGTATAGAACGACAGGGGAATGGCTACACCTTC
cdr3_aa: CASSIERQGNGYTF

v_call: TRBV6-6
clone_size: NA
j_call: TRBJ2-7
d_call: NA
cdr3_nt: TGTGCCAGCAGCCCCACCCGGGGGGAGCAGTACTTC
cdr3_aa: CASSPTRGEQYF

v_call: TRBV6-4
clone_size: few
j_call: TRBJ1-1
d_call: NA
cdr3_nt: TGTGCCAGCAGGGATACGTCGGTAGAGACTGAAGCTTTCTTT
cdr3_aa: CASRDTSVETEAFF

v_call: TRBV30
clone_size: NA
j_call: TRBJ1-5
d_call: NA
cdr3_nt: TGTGCCTGGAGCTCTAGCAATCAGCCCCAGCATTTT
cdr3_aa: CAWSSSNQPQHF

v_call: TRBV7-3
clone_size: NA
j_call: TRBJ1-1
d_call: NA
cdr3_nt: TGTGCCAGCAGCTTAGGTCCAGCGAACACTGAAGCTTTCTTT
cdr3_aa: CASSLGPANTEAFF

v_call: TRBV2
clone_size: NA
j_call: TRBJ1-2
d_call: NA
cdr3_nt: TGTGCCAGCAGTGAAAGTCCTTATTCCCGCTACACCTTC
cdr3_aa: CASSESPYSRYTF

v_call: TRBV7-2
clone_size: NA
j_call: TRBJ1-2
d_call: TRBD1
cdr3_nt: TGTGCCAGCAGCGTGCAGACAGGGGCCCCCTATGGCTACACCTTC
cdr3_aa: CASSVQTGAPYGYTF

v_call: TRBV7-6
clone_size: NA
j_call: TRBJ1-1
d_call: TRBD1
cdr3_nt: TGTGCCAGCAGCCTGGGAGGGAGGGGGCGCGGTCTCGAAGCTTTCTTT
cdr3_aa: CASSLGGRGRGLEAFF

v_call: TRBV7-2
clone_size: once
j_call: TRBJ2-1
d_call: TRBD1
cdr3_nt: TGTGCCAGCAGCTTCGCCGGGACAGGGGTTGGTGAGCAGTTCTTC
cdr3_aa: CASSFAGTGVGEQFF

v_call: TRBV10-3
clone_size: NA
j_call: TRBJ1-1
d_call: NA
cdr3_nt: TGTGCCATCAGTGGCGGGAACACTGAAGCTTTCTTT
cdr3_aa: CAISGGNTEAFF

v_call: TRBV5-6
clone_size: NA
j_call: TRBJ2-2
d_call: NA
cdr3_nt: TGTGCCAGCAGCTTGTACGACACCGGGGAGCTGTTTTTT
cdr3_aa: CASSLYDTGELFF

v_call: TRBV6-2/TRBV6-3
clone_size: NA
j_call: TRBJ1-2
d_call: TRBD1
cdr3_nt: TGTGCCAGCAGTTACTACGGACAGGGGTATGGCTACACCTTC
cdr3_aa: CASSYYGQGYGYTF

v_call: TRBV4-3
clone_size: NA
j_call: TRBJ2-5
d_call: TRBD1
cdr3_nt: TGCGCCTGCAGCCACGAGGGGGCGCGGACCCAGTACTTC
cdr3_aa: CACSHEGARTQYF

v_call: TRBV5-6
clone_size: NA
j_call: TRBJ2-7
d_call: NA
cdr3_nt: TGTGCCAGCAGCTTGAAGCCCCTTTCCTACGAGCAGTACTTC
cdr3_aa: CASSLKPLSYEQYF

v_call: TRBV7-3
clone_size: once
j_call: TRBJ1-1
d_call: NA
cdr3_nt: TGTGCCAGCAGCTTAAACCCGACAGCGTCTGAAGCTTTCTTT
cdr3_aa: CASSLNPTASEAFF

v_call: TRBV11-2
clone_size: NA
j_call: TRBJ1-3
d_call: NA
cdr3_nt: TGTGCCAGCAGCTCGGACAAGGGAAACACCATATATTTT
cdr3_aa: CASSSDKGNTIYF

v_call: TRBV11-1
clone_size: NA
j_call: TRBJ2-7
d_call: NA
cdr3_nt: TGTGCCAGCAGCTTGAGTCAGAGCTACGAGCAGTACTTC
cdr3_aa: CASSLSQSYEQYF

v_call: TRBV7-9
clone_size: NA
j_call: TRBJ1-1
d_call: TRBD1
cdr3_nt: TGTGCCAGCAGCATCCCATTGGGACAGAGAACTGAAGCTTTCTTT
cdr3_aa: CASSIPLGQRTEAFF

v_call: TRBV30
clone_size: NA
j_call: TRBJ2-1
d_call: NA
cdr3_nt: TGTGCCTGGGATAGGGACGTTGGCGATGAGCAGTTCTTC
cdr3_aa: CAWDRDVGDEQFF

v_call: TRBV30
clone_size: NA
j_call: TRBJ1-3
d_call: NA
cdr3_nt: TGTGCCTGGAGTTCTGGAAACACCATATATTTT
cdr3_aa: CAWSSGNTIYF

v_call: TRBV30
clone_size: NA
j_call: TRBJ2-1
d_call: TRBD2
cdr3_nt: TGTGCCTGGAGTCGACTAGCGGGGGCCTTCTTGTTCTTC
cdr3_aa: CAWSRLAGAFLFF

v_call: TRBV28
clone_size: NA
j_call: TRBJ1-1
d_call: NA
cdr3_nt: TGTGCCAGCAAGTCGAACACTGAAGCTTTCTTT
cdr3_aa: CASKSNTEAFF

v_call: TRBV20-1
clone_size: NA
j_call: TRBJ1-2
d_call: NA
cdr3_nt: TGCAGTGCCTCAGAGGCTTCCTACTACACCTTC
cdr3_aa: CSASEASYYTF

v_call: TRBV5-4
clone_size: once
j_call: TRBJ1-6
d_call: TRBD1
cdr3_nt: TGTGCCAGCAGCCGGACAGGGGTCCAGAATTCACCCCTCCACTTT
cdr3_aa: CASSRTGVQNSPLHF

v_call: TRBV4-3
clone_size: NA
j_call: TRBJ2-2
d_call: NA
cdr3_nt: TGCGCCAGCAGCCAAGAGCCCCACCGAGAAACGAACACCGGGGAGCTGTTTTTT
cdr3_aa: CASSQEPHRETNTGELFF

v_call: TRBV7-2
clone_size: NA
j_call: TRBJ1-5
d_call: NA
cdr3_nt: TGTGCCAGCAGCTTTAAGGCCTCAGATCAGCCCCAGCATTTT
cdr3_aa: CASSFKASDQPQHF

v_call: TRBV20-1
clone_size: NA
j_call: TRBJ1-2
d_call: NA
cdr3_nt: TGCAGTGCTAGTGCCGGGGGAGAAATCTATGGCTACACCTTC
cdr3_aa: CSASAGGEIYGYTF

v_call: TRBV27
clone_size: once
j_call: TRBJ1-4
d_call: NA
cdr3_nt: TGTGCCAGCAGCAAAGACAGAAATAATGAAAAACTGTTTTTT
cdr3_aa: CASSKDRNNEKLFF

v_call: TRBV4-1
clone_size: NA
j_call: TRBJ1-6
d_call: NA
cdr3_nt: TGCGCCAGCAGCCAAGGACAGGTCTATAATTCACCCCTCCACTTT
cdr3_aa: CASSQGQVYNSPLHF

v_call: TRBV6-6
clone_size: NA
j_call: TRBJ2-5
d_call: TRBD1
cdr3_nt: TGTGCCAGCACCTCGACAGGGAAAGAGACCCAGTACTTC
cdr3_aa: CASTSTGKETQYF

v_call: TRBV4-1
clone_size: NA
j_call: TRBJ1-1
d_call: NA
cdr3_nt: TGCGCCAGCAGCCAAGAGCCGTTAAACACTGAAGCTTTCTTT
cdr3_aa: CASSQEPLNTEAFF

v_call: TRBV5-1
clone_size: NA
j_call: TRBJ1-3
d_call: NA
cdr3_nt: TGCGCCACCCGCCCGGGGGATTCGTCTGGAAACACCATATATTTT
cdr3_aa: CATRPGDSSGNTIYF

v_call: TRBV4-2
clone_size: NA
j_call: TRBJ1-1
d_call: NA
cdr3_nt: TGTGCCAGCAGCCAAGAGGGGGGCACTGAAGCTTTCTTT
cdr3_aa: CASSQEGGTEAFF

v_call: TRBV5-1
clone_size: NA
j_call: TRBJ1-3
d_call: NA
cdr3_nt: TGCGCCAGCAGCGGGGACGGGGCCTCTGGAAACACCATATATTTT
cdr3_aa: CASSGDGASGNTIYF

v_call: TRBV10-3
clone_size: NA
j_call: TRBJ1-1
d_call: TRBD1
cdr3_nt: TGTGCCATCAGTAGGACAGGGGACGACACTGAAGCTTTCTTT
cdr3_aa: CAISRTGDDTEAFF

v_call: TRBV18
clone_size: few
j_call: TRBJ1-1
d_call: NA
cdr3_nt: TGTGCCAGCTCACCACCTGGGACGGCTACGAACACTGAAGCTTTCTTT
cdr3_aa: CASSPPGTATNTEAFF

v_call: TRBV2
clone_size: NA
j_call: TRBJ1-1
d_call: NA
cdr3_nt: TGTGCCAGCAGTGAGCAACCGAACACTGAAGCTTTCTTT
cdr3_aa: CASSEQPNTEAFF

v_call: TRBV7-9
clone_size: NA
j_call: TRBJ2-3
d_call: TRBD2
cdr3_nt: TGTGCCAGCAGCTCCTACGGGGGGGGAACAGATACGCAGTATTTT
cdr3_aa: CASSSYGGGTDTQYF

v_call: TRBV10-2
clone_size: NA
j_call: TRBJ1-1
d_call: TRBD1
cdr3_nt: TGCGCCAGCAGTGAAAGGGGGCGGCGGAGGACTGAAGCTTTCTTT
cdr3_aa: CASSERGRRRTEAFF

v_call: TRBV6-2/TRBV6-3
clone_size: NA
j_call: TRBJ1-5
d_call: NA
cdr3_nt: TGTGCCAGCAGTCGGACAGAGTATAGCAATCAGCCCCAGCATTTT
cdr3_aa: CASSRTEYSNQPQHF

v_call: TRBV19
clone_size: once
j_call: TRBJ1-4
d_call: NA
cdr3_nt: TGTGCCAGTAGTATTCGCCGGGGCCCGACTAATGAAAAACTGTTTTTT
cdr3_aa: CASSIRRGPTNEKLFF

v_call: TRBV19
clone_size: NA
j_call: TRBJ2-2
d_call: NA
cdr3_nt: TGTGCCACACGGACCCCGAACACCGGGGAGCTGTTTTTT
cdr3_aa: CATRTPNTGELFF

v_call: TRBV7-3
clone_size: NA
j_call: TRBJ1-1
d_call: NA
cdr3_nt: TGTGCCAGCAGCTTAACGGGGGCGAGCACTGAAGCTTTCTTT
cdr3_aa: CASSLTGASTEAFF

v_call: TRBV15
clone_size: NA
j_call: TRBJ2-1
d_call: NA
cdr3_nt: TGTGCCACCAGCAGAGACCCGGGAGCTAATGAGCAGTTCTTC
cdr3_aa: CATSRDPGANEQFF

v_call: TRBV6-5
clone_size: NA
j_call: TRBJ1-1
d_call: NA
cdr3_nt: TGTGCCAGCAGTTACGTCGGGGCCCCCCTCGGCACTGAAGCTTTCTTT
cdr3_aa: CASSYVGAPLGTEAFF